The 9 T cell receptor beta chains below come from one sample, sequenced in a study of cytomegalovirus exposure and HLA in healthy donors. PCR was performed using 60 Vbeta and 13 Jbeta primers. Only in-frame clones appear in the TCRdb table, and some are missing; sequencing was by immunoSEQ multiplex PCR. Here the sample spans 150,000 to 200,000 clones, roughly 79% being singletons. The sequenced sample consisted of PBMCs. The receptor set was obtained from a woman aged 25 to 45 in good health and CMV-seropositive.

V is TRBV6-5 and J is TRBJ2-7; TRBD2 agrees at 11 bases. Germline values: CDR1 MNHEY, CDR2 SVGAGI. This CDR3 is 14 amino acids long. V lost 5 bases to trimming and J lost 1 base; unmatched junction nucleotides: 1. This chain's CDR3 is CASSPSGRSYEQYF. CDR3 sequence (DNA): TGTGCCAGCAGTCCTAGCGGGAGGTCCTACGAGCAGTACTTC.

This clone has more than one count but fewer than ten. The V call is TRBV7-8, the J call TRBJ1-5; D remains unclear. The germline gives CDR1 SGHVS, CDR2 FQNEAQ. Trimming took 6 bases from V and 2 from J, leaving 11 bases between them. The CDR3 is made up of 14 amino acids. The CDR3 spells CASSLSGGNQPQHF. CDR3 bases: TGTGCCAGCAGTCTAAGCGGGGGCAATCAGCCCCAGCATTTT.

This clone was found once. V usage is TRBV2 and J usage is TRBJ1-1, with D possibly matching TRBD1 (5 bases). The CDR3 totals 15 residues. CDR1 SNHLY and CDR2 FYNNEI come from the germline V gene. Trimming stripped 7 bases from V and 6 bases from J, with 21 bases between. The CDR3 DNA reads TGTGCCAGCACCCCCGGGGGAGGGGTTATCGCTGAAGCTTTCTTT. It codes for CASTPGGGVIAEAFF.

This clone was seen only a few times. This chain joins TRBV6-5 and TRBJ2-2; 10 nucleotides align to TRBD2. The germline V gene has CDR1 MNHEY and CDR2 SVGAGI. The CDR3 loop spans 15 amino acids. The junction had 2 bases not matched to a gene; V was cut back by 6 bases and J by 1 base. CDR3 sequence reads: CASSRTSGNTGELFF. CDR3 sequence (DNA): TGTGCCAGCAGCCGGACTAGCGGGAACACCGGGGAGCTGTTTTTT.

V gene TRBV27 combines with J gene TRBJ1-1, with 9 bases identical to TRBD1. The germline V gene encodes CDR1 MNHEY and CDR2 SMNVEV (reference sequence). The CDR3 contains 15 residues. Trimming cost V 4 bases and J 0 bases; bases outside gene matches: 3. The CDR3 DNA follows: TGTGCCAGCAGTTACGGACAGGGGATGAACACTGAAGCTTTCTTT. It translates to CASSYGQGMNTEAFF.

The chain combines TRBV6-6 with TRBJ1-3, with a possible D match to TRBD1 (6 bases). The CDR3 is 14 residues long. Trimming removed 6 bases at V and 1 base at J, with 10 bases between. Germline CDR1 and CDR2: MNHNY and SVGAGI (reference sequence). In nucleotides, the CDR3 is TGTGCCAGCAGGCCAACAGGGTCTGGAAACACCATATATTTT. It is translated as CASRPTGSGNTIYF.

A note on this clone: One junction end does not reproduce the germline sequence, and a read error may be involved. The V call is TRBV6-5, the J call TRBJ1-4, with TRBD1 matching 9 bases. CDR3 length: 13 residues. CDR1 is MNHEY and CDR2 is SVGAGI in the germline V gene. CDR3 loop: CVSGTGMSEKLFF. The CDR3 nucleotides are TGCGTTTCGGGGACAGGGATGAGCGAAAAACTGTTTTTT.

The V gene is TRBV7-2, the J gene TRBJ2-3, with unresolved D. V lost 2 bases and J lost 6, with 6 bases in between. In germline, CDR1 is SGHTA, CDR2 FQGNSA. The CDR3 runs 12 residues. CDR3 sequence reads: CASSLMADTQYF. The CDR3 DNA reads as TGTGCCAGCAGCTTAATGGCTGATACGCAGTATTTT.

The chain links TRBV7-2 to TRBJ1-3, with D possibly TRBD1 on 5 matching bases. In germline, CDR1 is SGHTA, CDR2 FQGNSA. The CDR3 is made up of 17 amino acids. The V end lost 1 base, the J end lost 0 bases, and 13 bases lay between the germline ends. CDR3 coding DNA: TGTGCCAGCAGCTTAGGGCAGGGCTATTTCTCTGGAAACACCATATATTTT. Protein sequence: CASSLGQGYFSGNTIYF.